Listed here are 16 T cell receptor beta chains from one sample, sequenced in a study of shared clonotypes between healthy human individuals. Repertoires were generated with immunoSEQ multiplex PCR, while TCRdb's copy carries only in-frame clones and drops some. The sample holds 800,000 to 950,000 clones, about 97% seen once. Terminally differentiated effector memory CD45RA+ cells were excluded from the naive CD8 cells, which were CD45RO-negative and positively selected for CCR7. Sample: naive CD8+ T cells sorted from blood. The receptors stem from a man aged 25 to 45 in good health.

Turning to this clone: A read error may account for a junction end that differs from germline. The rearrangement links TRBV27 to TRBJ2-7; possibly TRBD2 for D (6 bases). This CDR3 is 14 amino acids long. Per germline, CDR1 MNHEY and CDR2 SMNVEV (reference sequence). The chain's CDR3 is CASTRDFLSYVQYF. Written as DNA, the CDR3 is TGTGCCAGCACCCGGGACTTCCTCTCCTACGTGCAGTACTTC.

On this clone: The same CDR3 arises from other DNA sequences in this sample as well. This chain joins TRBV9 and TRBJ2-1, with unresolved D. V lost 0 bases to trimming and J lost 5 bases, with 3 bases between them. The CDR3 consists of 12 residues. CDR1 is SGDLS, CDR2 YYNGEE, per germline. The CDR3, as DNA: TGTGCCAGCAGCGTAGATGACAATGAGCAGTTCTTC. Translated, it gives CASSVDDNEQFF.

This sequence joins TRBV4-3 and TRBJ1-5, with D uncertain. The CDR3 has 14 residues. V lost 0 bases and J 4 bases, leaving 7 bases between the germline ends. Germline CDR1 is LGHNA and CDR2 is YSLEER. CDR3 loop: CASSQDRLNQPQHF. The CDR3 DNA reads TGCGCCAGCAGCCAAGATAGACTGAATCAGCCCCAGCATTTT.

The rearrangement uses TRBV19 and TRBJ2-7; the match to TRBD2 covers 10 bases. Per the germline V gene, CDR1 is LNHDA and CDR2 is SQIVND (reference sequence). The length of the CDR3 is 14 residues. The trim removed 5 bases at V and 5 bases at J, leaving 6 bases unmatched. This CDR3 reads CASSQLAGVHEQYF. CDR3 bases: TGTGCCAGTAGTCAGCTAGCGGGAGTTCACGAGCAGTACTTC.

Details on this clone: A junction boundary mismatches the germline segment, possibly from a read error. The sample holds other DNA sequences that translate to the same CDR3. The gene calls are TRBV5-4 and TRBJ2-6; tentatively, D is TRBD2 (6 bases). Germline V gives CDR1 SGHNT, CDR2 YYREEE (reference sequence). The CDR3 extends over 15 amino acids. The CDR3 sequence is CASSLEGAGANVLTF. The CDR3 bases are TGTGCCAGCAGTTTGGAGGGTGCTGGGGCCAACGTCCTGACTTTC.

In the case of this clone: Other DNA sequences in this sample translate to the same CDR3. The chain couples TRBV28 to TRBJ2-7; unclear D gene. Germline V gene sequence: CDR1 MDHEN, CDR2 SYDVKM. V lost 3 bases to trimming and J lost 3 bases, with 6 bases between them. The CDR3 covers 12 residues. The CDR3 sequence: CASSFRVYEQYF. CDR3 in DNA: TGTGCCAGCAGTTTCCGTGTCTACGAGCAGTACTTC.

The chain joins TRBV5-1 to TRBJ2-7; maybe TRBD1 (6 bases). The CDR3 totals 14 residues. The V end was cut by 0 bases, the J end by 6 bases, with 13 bases between. Germline CDR1 reads SGHRS; CDR2 reads YFSETQ. CDR3 in DNA: TGCGCCAGCAGCTTGGAGGACAGCTGGGGCGAGCAGTACTTC. Its translation is CASSLEDSWGEQYF.

The rearrangement joins TRBV5-1 to TRBJ2-1; D uncertain. The CDR3 loop spans 15 amino acids. CDR1 is SGHRS and CDR2 is YFSETQ in the germline V gene. V was trimmed by 0 bases and J by 8 bases, leaving 15 bases between them. The CDR3 region is CASSLVAPRVDEQFF. The CDR3, as DNA: TGCGCCAGCAGCTTGGTGGCCCCCCGTGTCGATGAGCAGTTCTTC.

The chain uses TRBV4-1 and TRBJ2-7, with no clear D. Trimming left V 0 bases short and J 5 bases short, with 17 bases between. This CDR3 is built from 16 residues. Looked up from germline, CDR1 is MGHRA and CDR2 is YSYEKL. The DNA of the CDR3 is TGCGCCAGCAGCCAAGAATGGGCCTCTGGGTCCGACGAGCAGTACTTC. This sequence encodes CASSQEWASGSDEQYF.

About this clone itself: This CDR3 is also generated by other DNA sequences in the sample. The rearrangement joins TRBV7-3 to TRBJ2-1, with 11 bases lining up with TRBD2. After removal of 5 bases from V and 4 bases from J, the junction contained 4 bases not matched to a gene. CDR1 is SGHTA, CDR2 FQGTGA, per germline. CDR3 length: 15 residues. Here the CDR3 reads CASSMLAGGYNEQFF. As DNA, the CDR3 is TGTGCCAGCAGCATGTTAGCGGGAGGGTACAATGAGCAGTTCTTC.

The chain uses TRBV27 and TRBJ1-1, with TRBD1 matching over 9 bases. Germline V gives CDR1 MNHEY, CDR2 SMNVEV (reference sequence). This CDR3 is built from 15 residues. V was clipped by 4 bases and J by 0 bases; unmatched bases: 3. In nucleotides, the CDR3 is TGTGCCAGCAGTTCACGGACAGGGGTGAACACTGAAGCTTTCTTT. It specifies CASSSRTGVNTEAFF.

The chain links TRBV2 to TRBJ1-2; D is possibly TRBD1 (5 bases). The CDR3 is 12 residues long. Germline-derived CDR1 and CDR2 are SNHLY and FYNNEI. Trimming left V 3 bases short and J 6 bases short, with 8 bases between. The CDR3, as DNA: TGTGCCAGCAGTGATGCGGGGGATGGCTACACCTTC. It is translated as CASSDAGDGYTF.

The chain couples TRBV7-2 to TRBJ2-7; D gene ambiguous. Per the germline V gene, CDR1 is SGHTA and CDR2 is FQGNSA. This CDR3 is built from 15 residues. The V end lost 0 bases, the J end lost 2 bases, and 11 bases lay between the germline ends. CDR3 in amino acids: CASSLAASSPYEQYF. The CDR3 DNA sequence: TGTGCCAGCAGCTTAGCCGCCAGTTCCCCCTACGAGCAGTACTTC.

Regarding this clone: Other DNA sequences in this specimen translate into the identical CDR3. This sequence joins TRBV7-9 and TRBJ1-5; D not resolved. V was pared by 5 bases and J by 4 bases, with 6 bases between. The CDR3 consists of 12 residues. CDR1 and CDR2 from the germline V gene are SEHNR and FQNEAQ (reference sequence). This chain's CDR3 is CASSQGNQPQHF. CDR3 in DNA: TGTGCCAGCAGCCAAGGGAATCAGCCCCAGCATTTT.

This chain uses TRBV27 with TRBJ2-5; TRBD2 matches 9 bases. Germline V gene sequence: CDR1 MNHEY, CDR2 SMNVEV (reference sequence). The CDR3 extends over 15 amino acids. V trimming: 2 bases; J trimming: 4 bases; junction bases outside the gene matches: 5. CDR3 nucleotide sequence: TGTGCCAGCAGTTTAAAGGGACTAGCAGTAGAGACCCAGTACTTC. Its translation: CASSLKGLAVETQYF.

The rearrangement uses TRBV9 and TRBJ2-7; 12 nucleotides line up with TRBD2. Germline-derived CDR1 and CDR2 are SGDLS and YYNGEE. This CDR3 is 15 amino acids long. The ends lost 4 bases at V and 5 bases at J; junction bases unmatched: 7. DNA of the CDR3: TGTGCCAGCAGCCCCTGGACTAGCGGGATCCACGAGCAGTACTTC. This translates into CASSPWTSGIHEQYF.